This is a list of T cell receptor beta chains from one sample in a study of blood T cell repertoires in COVID-19. Only in-frame clones appear in the TCRdb table, and some are missing; sequencing was by immunoSEQ multiplex PCR. Of almost 400,000 clones listed, around 87% were seen once; the top ten hold over 2%. The sample consisted of peripheral blood. Every receptor here comes from a woman aged 60-70 years with COVID-19, enrolled during active disease. Each CDR3 is given with its conserved first and last residue. The D gene is left open where the match is weak. Rows may omit the clone size; those that give it use once, few, many or a size class.

J	size	D	V	CDR3	DNA
TRBJ1-4	-	TRBD1	TRBV7-9	CASSRTGGRREKLFF	TGTGCCAGCAGCAGGACAGGGGGACGTCGGGAAAAACTGTTTTTT
TRBJ1-3	-	-	TRBV29-1	CSVHIRGGSGNTIYF	TGCAGCGTGCATATCAGGGGTGGCTCTGGAAACACCATATATTTT
TRBJ1-1	-	-	TRBV5-4	CASSLDRDWYTEAFF	TGTGCCAGCAGCTTGGACAGGGATTGGTACACTGAAGCTTTCTTT
TRBJ1-4	few	TRBD1	TRBV2	CASSWTGGEEKLFF	TGTGCCAGCAGCTGGACAGGGGGCGAAGAAAAACTGTTTTTT
TRBJ2-7	-	TRBD1	TRBV7-8	CASSKGGTGDSYEQYF	TGTGCCAGCAGCAAAGGGGGGACAGGGGATTCCTACGAGCAGTACTTC
TRBJ2-7	few	TRBD1	TRBV2	CASRFLSGTVYEQYF	TGTGCCAGCAGATTTTTATCCGGGACAGTTTACGAGCAGTACTTC
TRBJ2-1	-	-	TRBV30	CAWKGLNNEQFF	TGTGCCTGGAAAGGACTCAACAATGAGCAGTTCTTC
TRBJ2-7	-	TRBD1	TRBV4-1	CASSPGQVNTYEQYF	TGCGCCAGCAGCCCCGGACAGGTTAACACCTACGAGCAGTACTTC
TRBJ1-2	-	-	TRBV19	CASSMIVYRASFGLANYGYTF	TGTGCCAGTAGTATGATAGTCTACAGGGCAAGCTTCGGCCTAGCTAACTATGGCTACACCTTC
TRBJ1-1	-	-	TRBV15	CATSSQVTGTEAFF	TGTGCCACCAGCAGTCAGGTCACGGGGACTGAAGCTTTCTTT
TRBJ1-6	-	-	TRBV25-1	CASSITEYNSPLHF	TGTGCCAGCAGCATAACAGAGTATAATTCACCCCTCCACTTT